This T cell receptor (beta chain) came from a study of Graves' ophthalmopathy and Graves' hyperthyroidism. The CDR3 sequence is 14 residues long. Per germline, CDR1 LGHNA and CDR2 YSLEER. V was shortened by 4 bases and J by 3 bases, with 12 bases between the two germline ends. This clonotype appeared once. TCR beta CDR3 amplification used RNA transcripts. HTBI primers were employed in first-round RT-PCR, then a second-round multiplex PCR followed. From the multiplex PCR reads, TCRdb called clonotypes with MiXCR, one entry per CDR3 protein. The repertoire has roughly 400,000 distinct CDR3 sequences, about a sixth of them found once; the top ten carry around 1.4%.

Sequenced input: peripheral blood. The receptor's source is a woman younger than 35 with Graves' ophthalmopathy. The gene calls are TRBV4-3 and TRBJ1-1; TRBD1 is a possible D gene (5 bases). The CDR3 DNA reads TGCGCCAGCAGCCGTGGGGACGGATACACTGAAGCTTTCTTT. Amino acids: CASSRGDGYTEAFF.